The 21 T cell receptor beta chains below all came from one sample that was sequenced in a study of radiotherapy plus CTLA-4 blockade in lung cancer. The data were produced by immunoSEQ multiplex PCR, yet TCRdb's version contains in-frame clones alone and is incomplete. The table lists fewer than 95,000 clones, approximately 83% of them singletons, with more than 0.75% in the top ten. The sample consisted of peripheral blood, taken from a patient treated with radiotherapy plus ipilimumab. These receptors were obtained from a human donor with non-small cell lung cancer who had stable disease on radiotherapy plus ipilimumab.

The V call is TRBV19, the J call TRBJ1-1, with D tentatively TRBD1 (5 bases). The CDR3 length is 14 residues. The V end was cut by 5 bases, the J end by 6 bases, with 16 bases between. The V gene's germline CDR1 is LNHDA and CDR2 SQIVND (reference sequence). This CDR3 reads CASSREDGGSEAFF. CDR3 bases: TGTGCCAGTAGTCGAGAGGACGGGGGGTCTGAAGCTTTCTTT.

The CDR3 region is CASSAQTDEQFF. The CDR3, as DNA: TGTGCCAGCAGTGCTCAGACCGATGAGCAGTTCTTC. The chain recombines TRBV2 with TRBJ2-1; no definite D call. The germline V gene encodes CDR1 SNHLY and CDR2 FYNNEI. The CDR3 spans 12 residues. The V end was cut by 4 bases, the J end by 8 bases, with 9 bases between.

There are a few counts of this clone. The CDR3 reads CASSLDRGASYEQYF. DNA of the CDR3: TGTGCCAGCAGCTTAGATCGCGGGGCCTCCTACGAGCAGTACTTC. This chain links TRBV7-2 with TRBJ2-7; D might be TRBD2 (6 bases). With 1 base removed from V and 0 bases from J, the gap between germline ends came to 10 bases. The CDR3 is 15 amino acids. Germline V gene sequence: CDR1 SGHTA, CDR2 FQGNSA.

V is TRBV19 and J is TRBJ2-6; the D gene could be TRBD1 or TRBD2 (5 bases each). The germline V and J ends were trimmed by 5 bases and 0 bases, with 11 bases remaining between them. In germline, CDR1 is LNHDA, CDR2 SQIVND (reference sequence). There are 16 residues in the CDR3. The CDR3 protein is CASSLPGRSGANVLTF. The CDR3 nucleotides are TGTGCCAGTAGTCTTCCGGGACGCTCTGGGGCCAACGTCCTGACTTTC. Full variable domain (rest looked up from reference TRBV19 and TRBJ2-6): DGGITQSPKYLFRKEGQNVTLSCEQNLNHDAMYWYRQDPGQGLRLIYYSQIVNDFQKGDIAEGYSVSREKKESFPLTVTSAQKNPTAFYLCASSLPGRSGANVLTFGAGSRLTVL.

The chain uses TRBV11-2 and TRBJ2-7, with D perhaps given as TRBD1 or TRBD2 (5 bases each). The germline CDR1 and CDR2 sequences are SGHAT and FQNNGV. This CDR3 spans 14 amino acids. The V and J ends lost 5 bases and 4 bases respectively, with 15 bases between them. CDR3 in amino acids: CASSPIREGYEQYF. CDR3 nucleotides: TGTGCCAGCAGCCCAATCAGAGAGGGGTACGAGCAGTACTTC.

This CDR3 is CAWSEGRVDSLGYTF. CDR3 bases: TGTGCCTGGAGCGAAGGACGTGTCGATTCCCTTGGCTACACCTTC. J is TRBJ1-2 and V is TRBV30; the D is unclear. CDR1 GTSNPN and CDR2 SVGIG come from the germline V gene (reference sequence). Trimming took 3 bases from V and 7 from J, leaving 21 bases between them. This CDR3 is built from 15 residues. The full variable domain, its missing parts supplied by reference TRBV30 and TRBJ1-2, is SQTIHQWPATLVQPVGSPLSLECTVEGTSNPNLYWYRQAAGRGLQLLFYSVGIGQISSEVPQNLSASRPQDRQFILSSKKLLLSDSGFYLCAWSEGRVDSLGYTFGSGTRLTVV.

Remarks on this clone: One junction end disagrees with the germline gene, perhaps due to a read error. The rearrangement uses TRBV2 and TRBJ2-4, with TRBD2 matching over 8 bases. CDR3 size: 16 residues. Germline V gives CDR1 SNHLY, CDR2 FYNNEI. The CDR3 sequence is CASIEREGVAKNIQYF. Here the CDR3 DNA reads TGTGCCAGCATTGAACGGGAGGGGGTGGCCAAAAACATTCAGTACTTC.

V gene TRBV19 combines with J gene TRBJ1-5, with D possibly being TRBD1 (6 bases). From germline, CDR1 is LNHDA and CDR2 SQIVND (reference sequence). The length of the CDR3 is 13 residues. Between the trimmed V and J ends, which lost 0 bases and 7 bases, there was a span of 7 bases. In DNA form, the CDR3 reads TGTGCCAGTAGTATAGAGGGGGCACAGCCCCAGCATTTT. As protein: CASSIEGAQPQHF.

The chain has TRBV5-4 and TRBJ1-2; TRBD1 matches at 9 bases. Germline V gene sequence: CDR1 SGHNT, CDR2 YYREEE (reference sequence). CDR3 length equals 17 residues. The J segment lost 2 bases and the V segment lost 5 bases, leaving 13 bases of the junction unmatched. This CDR3 reads CASSSGQGRIANYGYTF. CDR3 nucleotides: TGTGCCAGCAGTTCTGGACAGGGGAGAATTGCAAACTATGGCTACACCTTC.

This chain's CDR3 is CASSSLPGTASRNTIYF. The CDR3 DNA follows: TGCGCCAGCAGCTCGTTACCCGGGACAGCCTCGAGAAACACCATATATTTT. The chain employs TRBV5-1 and TRBJ1-3; 7 positions agree with TRBD1. CDR3 length: 17 amino acids. With V trimmed by 3 bases and J by 5 bases, 14 bases remained unmatched. Germline loops: CDR1 SGHRS, CDR2 YFSETQ.

This clone has only a few counts. J is TRBJ2-1 and V is TRBV5-1; 13 bases map to TRBD2. The CDR3 is 14 residues long. Germline values: CDR1 SGHRS, CDR2 YFSETQ. The ends lost 5 bases at V and 8 bases at J; junction bases unmatched: 4. The CDR3 loop reads CASSPGLAGYEQFF. DNA for the CDR3: TGCGCCAGCAGTCCGGGACTAGCGGGATATGAGCAGTTCTTC.

This chain links TRBV6-5 with TRBJ1-5; TRBD1 matches at 11 bases. Germline assignment: CDR1 MNHEY and CDR2 SVGAGI. There are 16 residues in the CDR3. V was pared by 4 bases and J by 4 bases, with 6 bases of the junction left unmatched. In nucleotides, the CDR3 is TGTGCCAGCAGTTCCGCCGGGACAGGGGGAAATCAGCCCCAGCATTTT. As protein: CASSSAGTGGNQPQHF.

This rearrangement joins TRBV6-5 to TRBJ2-2; D gene uncertain. The ends were cut back, 3 bases at V and 5 bases at J, with 16 bases in the middle. Germline V gives CDR1 MNHEY, CDR2 SVGAGI. The CDR3 loop spans 16 amino acids. The chain's CDR3 is CASSYVVTPRTGELFF. The CDR3 region has the DNA TGTGCCAGCAGTTATGTAGTTACACCACGAACCGGGGAGCTGTTTTTT.

The chain recombines TRBV6-6 with TRBJ1-5; the D gene is possibly TRBD1 (6 bases). The CDR3 length is 15 residues. CDR1 is MNHNY and CDR2 is SVGAGI in the germline V gene (reference sequence). The ends were cut back, 2 bases at V and 5 bases at J, with 13 bases in the middle. CDR3: CASSYVLGAYQPQHF. The CDR3 DNA is TGTGCCAGCAGTTACGTACTGGGGGCATATCAGCCCCAGCATTTT.

This chain connects TRBV27 to TRBJ2-7; 8 nucleotides line up with TRBD1. J lost 1 base, V lost 2 bases, and 4 bases had no gene match. Germline CDR1 is MNHEY and CDR2 is SMNVEV (reference sequence). The CDR3 contains 15 residues. CDR3 nucleotide sequence: TGTGCCAGCAGTTTAGCGAGACAGGGGTCCTACGAGCAGTACTTC. Translating gives CASSLARQGSYEQYF.

The chain is built from TRBV7-2 and TRBJ1-1, with a weak D call TRBD1 (5 bases). V lost 1 base to trimming and J lost 3 bases, with 15 bases between them. The CDR3 extends over 16 amino acids. Per germline, CDR1 SGHTA and CDR2 FQGNSA. The CDR3 here is CASSLEGRGRHTEAFF. The CDR3 DNA reads TGTGCCAGCAGCTTAGAGGGTAGGGGCCGTCACACTGAAGCTTTCTTT.

This chain joins TRBV7-6 and TRBJ1-3; a possible D gene is TRBD1 (5 bases). The CDR3 loop spans 16 amino acids. V gave up 0 bases and J gave up 0 bases, with 9 bases separating them. Germline V gene sequence: CDR1 SGHVS, CDR2 FNYEAQ. The CDR3 bases are TGTGCCAGCAGCTTAGCGGACACCAACTCTGGAAACACCATATATTTT. Translated, it gives CASSLADTNSGNTIYF.

This clone turned up a few times. CDR3 amino acids: CASSETSGRQGNNEQFF. In DNA form, the CDR3 reads TGTGCCAGCAGCGAGACTAGCGGGAGACAGGGAAACAATGAGCAGTTCTTC. The chain is built from TRBV7-8 and TRBJ2-1; 12 bases agree with TRBD2. The CDR3 runs 17 residues. J was trimmed by 5 bases and V by 5 bases; bases with no gene match: 10. Per germline, CDR1 SGHVS and CDR2 FQNEAQ.

The chain couples TRBV7-2 to TRBJ2-1; 9 bases fit TRBD2. Germline V gene data show CDR1 as SGHTA and CDR2 as FQGNSA. The CDR3 has 17 amino acids. V was pared by 1 base and J by 2 bases, with 6 bases of the junction left unmatched. CDR3 sequence (DNA): TGTGCCAGCAGCTTAGTCCCAGCGGGGGGAACCTACAATGAGCAGTTCTTC. Amino acid sequence: CASSLVPAGGTYNEQFF.

This chain joins TRBV7-2 and TRBJ2-7; 14 bases agree with TRBD2. The CDR3 loop spans 16 amino acids. Germline V lookup: CDR1 SGHTA, CDR2 FQGNSA. The ends lost 3 bases at V and 7 bases at J; junction bases unmatched: 8. The CDR3 spells CASSLEGLAGAGEQYF. DNA of the CDR3: TGTGCCAGCAGCTTGGAGGGACTAGCGGGGGCGGGGGAGCAGTACTTC.

J is TRBJ2-5 and V is TRBV7-7; perhaps TRBD1 as D (5 bases). V lost 1 base, J lost 2 bases, and 11 bases lay in between. The V gene's germline CDR1 is SSHAT and CDR2 FNYEAQ (reference sequence). The CDR3 totals 15 residues. CDR3 protein: CASSLVGASQETQYF. In DNA form, the CDR3 reads TGTGCCAGCAGCTTAGTAGGGGCTTCTCAAGAGACCCAGTACTTC.